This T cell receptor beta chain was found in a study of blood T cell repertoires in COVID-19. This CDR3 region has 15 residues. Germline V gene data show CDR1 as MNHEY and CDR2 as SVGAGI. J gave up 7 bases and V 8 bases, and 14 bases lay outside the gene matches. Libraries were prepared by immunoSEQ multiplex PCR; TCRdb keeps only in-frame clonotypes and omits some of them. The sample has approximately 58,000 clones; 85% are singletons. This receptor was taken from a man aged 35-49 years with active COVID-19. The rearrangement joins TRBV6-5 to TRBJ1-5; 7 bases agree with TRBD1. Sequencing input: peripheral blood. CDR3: CASQSLDRDEQPQHF. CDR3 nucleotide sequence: TGTGCCAGCCAAAGCCTCGACAGGGATGAACAGCCCCAGCATTTT.